This TCR beta chain originates from a study of T-cell memory formation after mild COVID-19. Overall study context: The two donors had largely donor-specific TCR clusters.

TCR alpha and TCR beta cDNA libraries carrying sample barcodes and UMIs were produced by 5'RACE using constant-segment primers. TCRdb used MiXCR to reprocess the 5' RACE reads, holding one entry per CDR3 protein. Here the sample spans a few hundred thousand distinct CDR3 sequences, approximately 20% being singletons. Germline CDR1 is SNHLY and CDR2 is FYNNEI. The CDR3 contains 15 residues. V was pared by 8 bases and J by 10 bases, with 13 bases of the junction left unmatched. Whole-study results and caveats: Largely, contracting CD4+ clones fell within CM and EM, and contracting CD8+ clones within EMRA. What remained unconfirmed was the SARS-CoV-2 specificity of second-wave clones peaking on day 37.

Only a few counts were recorded for this clonotype. Its matching antigen is unknown. The sequenced material came from PBMCs or a T cell subset sorted from them (not recorded which). This chain connects TRBV2 to TRBJ1-6; 8 bases map to TRBD1. The source of this sequence is a man younger than 35 who had mild COVID-19 (a few samples of this study predate the infection). Cell type and time point are not known. CDR3 sequence reads: CASLYAQGAGSPLHF. The DNA of the CDR3 is TGTGCCAGCCTATATGCCCAGGGGGCAGGCTCACCCCTCCACTTT.